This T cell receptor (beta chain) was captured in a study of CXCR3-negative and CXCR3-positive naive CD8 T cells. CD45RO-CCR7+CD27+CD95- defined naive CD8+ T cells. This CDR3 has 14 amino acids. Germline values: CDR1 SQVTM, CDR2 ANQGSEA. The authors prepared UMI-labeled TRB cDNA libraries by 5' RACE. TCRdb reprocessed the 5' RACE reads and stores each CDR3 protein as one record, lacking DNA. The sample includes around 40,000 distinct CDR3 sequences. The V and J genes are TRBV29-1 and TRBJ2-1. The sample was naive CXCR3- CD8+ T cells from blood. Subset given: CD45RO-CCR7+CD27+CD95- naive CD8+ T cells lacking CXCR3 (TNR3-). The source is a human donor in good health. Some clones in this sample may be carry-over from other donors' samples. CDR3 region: CSVEPESSYNEQFF.